Presented here are 24 T cell receptor beta chains from one specimen sequenced in a study of T cell clonality in common variable immunodeficiency. Regarding the study as a whole: Fewer deletions and N-nucleotide insertions were reportedly seen in common variable immunodeficiency TCR beta sequences.

Assay: immunoSEQ multiplex PCR; the TCRdb copy retains only in-frame clones and omits some. The data show tens of thousands of clones, with none appearing a single time. These receptors lack a known antigen. The source material was peripheral blood mononuclear cells. These receptors originate from a human donor with common variable immunodeficiency.

This clone came up many times. The CDR3 is cut off 3 residues early in the read; its end comes from the germline J gene. The rearrangement uses TRBV7-3 and TRBJ2-2, with D possibly being TRBD1 (6 bases). This CDR3 region has 13 residues. Germline-derived CDR1 and CDR2 are SGHTA and FQGTGA. The covered CDR3 bases are TGTGCCAGCAGCTTAAACGCAGGGGAGAAG. Its protein is CASSLNAGEK. The entire CDR3 is CASSLNAGEKLFF.

This clone was seen many times. The missing CDR3 end, 3 residues past where the read stops, is filled in from the germline J gene. The chain carries TRBV12-3 or TRBV12-4 and TRBJ2-2, with D perhaps TRBD1 or TRBD2 (6 bases each). Between the trimmed V and J ends, which lost 7 bases and 1 base, there was a span of 16 bases. The CDR3 runs to 16 residues. The sequenced CDR3 bases are TGTGCCAGCAAAAAGGAAGGAGGGGGGAACACCGGGGAG. Translation: CASKKEGGGNTGE. The complete CDR3 protein is CASKKEGGGNTGELFF.

This clone was detected ten times or more. The CDR3 end falls 3 residues outside the read, so it is completed with the germline J gene. The chain couples TRBV5-6 to TRBJ1-5; a possible D gene is TRBD1 (5 bases). With 5 bases removed from V and 7 bases from J, the gap between germline ends came to 13 bases. Germline V lookup: CDR1 SGHDT, CDR2 YYEEEE. The CDR3 sequence is 13 residues long. Incomplete CDR3 DNA: TGTGCCAGCAGTCCGGGGGAAGGACAGCCC. Translating gives CASSPGEGQP. The full-length CDR3 reads as CASSPGEGQPQHF.

Concerning this clone: The read is 3 residues too short to cover the CDR3 end, so that end is filled in from the germline J gene. The V and J genes are TRBV18 and TRBJ1-2, with a possible D match to TRBD1 (6 bases). This CDR3 comprises 19 residues. V was shortened by 1 base and J by 0 bases, with 21 bases between the two germline ends. The germline V gene has CDR1 KGHSH and CDR2 LQKENI. CDR3 region: CASSPQTGGLGRANYGYTF. The sequenced part of the CDR3 DNA is TGTGCCAGCTCACCACAGACGGGGGGCCTTGGACGAGCTAACTATGGC.

This clone was found many times. The CDR3 extends 3 residues past the end of the read, so its final part is completed from the germline J gene. The chain has TRBV11-3 and TRBJ1-1; a possible D gene is TRBD1 (5 bases). CDR1 is SGHNT, CDR2 YENEEA, per germline. The CDR3 has 14 amino acids. Deletions cut 5 bases from V and 4 bases from J, with 14 bases between. The CDR3 spells CASSHGRGGTEAFF. Incomplete CDR3 DNA: TGTGCCAGCAGCCACGGGAGGGGAGGCACTGAA.

A word on this clone: Read coverage stops 3 residues before the CDR3 terminus; the germline J gene supplies the remainder. This rearrangement joins TRBV18 to TRBJ2-7; TRBD1 aligns across 12 bases. V lost 4 bases to trimming and J lost 6 bases; unmatched junction nucleotides: 7. This CDR3 contains 15 residues. Germline values: CDR1 KGHSH, CDR2 LQKENI. The sequenced part of the CDR3 DNA is TGTGCCAGCTCACTACTACCGGGACAGGGGGCCGAG. Amino acid sequence: CASSLLPGQGAE. The CDR3, in full, reads CASSLLPGQGAEQYF.

The CDR3: CASSDIGQPPYEQYF. CDR3 DNA, as far as it was read: TGTGCCAGCAGTGACATAGGACAGCCCCCCTACGAG. J is TRBJ2-7 and V is TRBV6-1, with D possibly being TRBD1 (6 bases). The read terminates 3 residues ahead of where the CDR3 ends, so the germline J gene completes it. V lost 3 bases, J lost 2 bases, and 14 bases lay in between. The CDR3 contains 15 residues. Per the germline V gene, CDR1 is MNHNS and CDR2 is SASEGT.

The sample holds many counts of this clone. The read terminates 3 residues before the CDR3 end, so the remaining end is supplied by the germline J gene. The chain employs TRBV20-1 and TRBJ1-1, with no clear D. CDR1 is DFQATT, CDR2 SNEGSKA, per germline (reference sequence). This CDR3 region has 15 residues. V was cut by 1 base and J by 0 bases, with 12 bases left in between. The DNA read from the CDR3 is TGCAGTGCTAGAGCACAGAGTTGGGTGAACACTGAA. Translated, it gives CSARAQSWVNTE. The CDR3 in its entirety is CSARAQSWVNTEAFF.

Points on this clone: The CDR3 end lies 3 residues beyond the end of the read and is filled in from the germline J gene. The genes are TRBV7-9 and TRBJ2-1, with 7 bases identical to TRBD2. V gave up 5 bases and J gave up 7 bases; unmatched junction bases: 11. Germline V gives CDR1 SEHNR, CDR2 FQNEAQ (reference sequence). The CDR3 sequence is 15 residues long. The CDR3 here is CASSPTSPPSNEQFF. The part of the CDR3 DNA that was read is TGTGCCAGCAGCCCGACTAGCCCTCCAAGTAATGAG.

This clone occurred many times. Sequencing ends 3 residues short of the CDR3 end; the germline J gene provides the rest. The rearrangement links TRBV6-2 or TRBV6-3 to TRBJ2-3; 8 bases agree with TRBD2. There are 14 residues in the CDR3. With 6 bases clipped from V and 1 base from J, the junction kept 3 bases outside the gene matches. CDR1 and CDR2 (germline): MNHEY, SVGEGT. The CDR3 is CASRTSGGTDTQYF. Partial CDR3 DNA: TGTGCCAGCAGAACTAGCGGAGGCACAGATACG.

A remark on this clone: The read falls 3 residues short of the CDR3 end, and the missing part is taken from the germline J gene. The chain recombines TRBV30 with TRBJ2-4; 7 bases match TRBD1. The germline CDR1 and CDR2 sequences are GTSNPN and SVGIG (reference sequence). The CDR3 totals 16 residues. The V gene end was trimmed by 0 bases and the J gene end by 0 bases; junction bases not matched to a gene: 5. Here the CDR3 reads CAWSVQGTLAKNIQYF. The part of the CDR3 DNA that was read is TGTGCCTGGAGTGTACAGGGGACGCTAGCCAAAAACATT.

This clone occurred a few times. The read gets to within 3 residues of the CDR3 end, and the germline J gene fills in the rest. The V and J genes are TRBV7-9 and TRBJ2-7; 8 bases match TRBD2. The CDR3 has 15 residues. Germline loops: CDR1 SEHNR, CDR2 FQNEAQ (reference sequence). With V trimmed by 3 bases and J by 2 bases, 6 bases remained unmatched. CDR3 amino acids: CASSFSAGVTYEQYF. CDR3 bases read: TGTGCCAGCAGCTTTTCAGCGGGAGTCACCTACGAG.

Note on this clone: The observed sequence ends 3 residues before the CDR3 terminus, with the missing tail filled in from the germline J gene. J is TRBJ1-2 and V is TRBV7-2; D uncertain. V lost 0 bases, J lost 4 bases, and 6 bases lay in between. The CDR3 extends over 13 amino acids. Germline-derived CDR1 and CDR2 are SGHTA and FQGNSA. The CDR3 region is CASSLAQFYGYTF. The sequenced CDR3 bases are TGTGCCAGCAGCTTAGCCCAGTTCTATGGC.

This clone appeared a few times. The DNA ends 3 residues before the CDR3 does, and the rest of the CDR3 is filled in from the germline J gene. The chain joins TRBV7-2 to TRBJ2-7; 7 bases line up with TRBD2. Germline V gene lookup returns CDR1 SGHTA and CDR2 FQGNSA. The CDR3 length is 14 residues. Trimming removed 5 bases from V and 2 bases from J; junction bases left unmatched: 6. This CDR3 is CASSNLAEAYEQYF. The DNA read from the CDR3 is TGTGCCAGCAGCAATCTAGCGGAAGCCTACGAG.

This clone was detected only a few times. The sequence runs out 3 residues before the end of the CDR3; the remainder is reconstructed from the germline J gene. The gene calls are TRBV7-9 and TRBJ1-1, with D possibly matching TRBD1 (5 bases). Germline V gene lookup returns CDR1 SEHNR and CDR2 FQNEAQ (reference sequence). The CDR3 loop spans 13 amino acids. With 4 bases removed from V and 3 bases from J, the gap between germline ends came to 9 bases. CDR3 sequence: CASSSWGDTEAFF. CDR3 DNA (partial): TGTGCCAGCAGCTCGTGGGGCGACACTGAA.

By proportion, this clone is medium-sized. The missing CDR3 end, 3 residues past where the read stops, is filled in from the germline J gene. V and J are TRBV9 and TRBJ2-2; D is unresolved. V lost 4 bases and J 6 bases, leaving 7 bases between the germline ends. The CDR3 spans 12 residues. Germline V gives CDR1 SGDLS, CDR2 YYNGEE. The CDR3 sequence is CASSPRPGELFF. Incomplete CDR3 DNA: TGTGCCAGCAGCCCTAGACCCGGGGAG.

This clone has a handful of counts. Read data end 3 residues before the CDR3 end; the end is taken from the germline J gene. The V and J genes are TRBV7-2 and TRBJ2-1; the match to TRBD2 covers 8 bases. The junction had 7 bases not matched to a gene; V was cut back by 5 bases and J by 4 bases. Germline values: CDR1 SGHTA, CDR2 FQGNSA. The CDR3 extends over 15 amino acids. The DNA read from the CDR3 is TGTGCCAGCAGCCCGGGACTAGGGGTATACAATGAG. Amino acids: CASSPGLGVYNE. The entire CDR3 protein reads CASSPGLGVYNEQFF.

This clone was seen at least ten times. The read comes to an end 3 residues before the CDR3 does, leaving the germline J gene to fill in the end. V gene TRBV12-3 or TRBV12-4 combines with J gene TRBJ2-7; the match to TRBD2 covers 8 bases. There are 14 residues in the CDR3. Trimming removed 6 bases from V and 0 bases from J; junction bases left unmatched: 4. The CDR3 bases that were read are TGTGCCAGCAGGGACCTAGCGGGCTCCTACGAG. Protein sequence: CASRDLAGSYE. The entire CDR3 protein is CASRDLAGSYEQYF.

This clone ranks as medium-sized. The read falls 3 residues short of the CDR3 end, and the missing part is taken from the germline J gene. V and J are TRBV15 and TRBJ2-7, with a weak D call TRBD2 (5 bases). The germline V gene encodes CDR1 LNHNV and CDR2 YYDKDF (reference sequence). Between the trimmed V and J ends, which lost 3 bases and 1 base, there was a span of 16 bases. The CDR3 length is 16 residues. The CDR3 bases that were read are TGTGCCACCAGCAGCCAGAGGGTTTTTTATTCCTACGAG. It is translated as CATSSQRVFYSYE. The full CDR3 protein reads CATSSQRVFYSYEQYF. The whole variable domain, filled in from reference TRBV15 and TRBJ2-7, reads DAMVIQNPRYQVTQFGKPVTLSCSQTLNHNVMYWYQQKSSQAPKLLFHYYDKDFNNEADTPDNFQSRRPNTSFCFLDIRSPGLGDTAMYLCATSSQRVFYSYEQYFGPGTRLTVT.

This clone was observed many times. The read comes to an end 3 residues before the CDR3 does, leaving the germline J gene to fill in the end. V is TRBV30 and J is TRBJ2-2, with 8 bases that match TRBD2. The germline V gene encodes CDR1 GTSNPN and CDR2 SVGIG (reference sequence). V was pared by 3 bases and J by 6 bases, with 9 bases of the junction left unmatched. The CDR3 consists of 15 residues. This CDR3 reads CAWSYGGARAGELFF. CDR3 DNA, as far as it was read: TGTGCCTGGAGCTACGGGGGGGCACGGGCCGGGGAG.

This clone occurred many times. One end of the junction does not line up with germline, which may come from a read error. With the read ending 3 residues before the CDR3 end, the germline J gene is used to fill in that end. The chain joins TRBV4-2 to TRBJ1-1, with D uncertain. Germline CDR1 and CDR2: LGHNA and YNFKEQ. The CDR3 runs to 13 residues. CDR3 loop: CASSRVARSEAFF. Partial CDR3 DNA: TGCGCCAGCAGCCGTGTTGCCAGGAGTGAA.

This clone was observed a handful of times. The part of the CDR3 DNA that was read is TGTGCCAGCAGCGTTGGCAGAACAAACTATGGC. Its protein is CASSVGRTNYG. The entire CDR3 sequence reads CASSVGRTNYGYTF. This chain uses TRBV11-1 with TRBJ1-2; D unclear. Sequencing ends 3 residues short of the CDR3 end; the germline J gene provides the rest. This CDR3 has 14 residues. Germline V gene sequence: CDR1 SGHAT, CDR2 FQDESV (reference sequence). The ends were cut back, 5 bases at V and 2 bases at J, with 12 bases in the middle.

This clone has at least ten counts. The read stops 3 residues short of the end of the CDR3; the missing end is completed from the germline J gene. V usage is TRBV11-3 and J usage is TRBJ1-3; the D gene is possibly TRBD1 (5 bases). CDR1 is SGHNT, CDR2 YENEEA, per germline. V lost 6 bases to trimming and J lost 2 bases, with 8 bases between them. CDR3 length equals 13 residues. Partial CDR3 DNA: TGTGCCAGCAGTTCAGGGCCTGGAAACACC. Protein sequence: CASSSGPGNT. The entire CDR3 reads CASSSGPGNTIYF.

About this clone itself: With the read ending 3 residues before the CDR3 end, the germline J gene is used to fill in that end. The rearrangement links TRBV5-6 to TRBJ1-6; D is unresolved. CDR3 length equals 14 residues. Trimming removed 3 bases at V and 7 bases at J, with 11 bases between. Germline assignment: CDR1 SGHDT and CDR2 YYEEEE. The sequenced part of the CDR3 DNA is TGTGCCAGCAGCTCTCGGGCGGGAAATTCACCC. Translating gives CASSSRAGNSP. The CDR3, in full, reads CASSSRAGNSPLHF.